These 6 T cell receptor beta chains were all obtained from the same sample, sequenced in a study of response to subunit inactivated influenza vaccine. Each CDR3 protein gets one entry after TCRdb re-called the RT-PCR reads with MiXCR. This sample has 500,000 to 600,000 distinct CDR3 sequences, with less than 15% found just once. The sample was PBMCs from blood, taken approximately 12 days after vaccination. The receptors were sampled from a man aged 50 to 59 who received an inactivated influenza vaccine.

For the CDR3, the DNA is TGTGCCATCAGTGAGTCGCGAACACGAAACACCATATATTTT. Protein: CAISESRTRNTIYF. The rearrangement joins TRBV10-3 to TRBJ1-3; D remains unclear. CDR3 length: 14 residues. V dropped 0 bases and J dropped 5 bases, with 8 bases sitting between them. The germline V gene has CDR1 ENHRY and CDR2 SYGVKD.

There are a few counts of this clonotype. The chain links TRBV12-3 or TRBV12-4 to TRBJ2-5, with D perhaps assigned TRBD1 or TRBD2 (5 bases each). With 4 bases removed from V and 2 bases from J, the gap between germline ends came to 14 bases. This CDR3 has 15 residues. CDR3 region: CASSSTGTDQETQYF. For the CDR3, the DNA is TGTGCCAGCAGTTCCACCGGGACGGATCAAGAGACCCAGTACTTC.

The chain combines TRBV20-1 with TRBJ2-7, with a weak D call TRBD1 (5 bases). CDR1 is DFQATT and CDR2 is SNEGSKA in the germline V gene (reference sequence). V was pared by 5 bases and J by 0 bases, with 14 bases between. This CDR3 is 14 amino acids long. The CDR3 here is CSAPDRQSSYEQYF. CDR3 sequence (DNA): TGCAGTGCTCCCGACCGACAGAGCTCCTACGAGCAGTACTTC.

The genes are TRBV7-9 and TRBJ2-1; 7 nucleotides align to TRBD1. The CDR3 totals 15 residues. The germline V gene has CDR1 SEHNR and CDR2 FQNEAQ (reference sequence). The junction had 11 bases not matched to a gene; V was cut back by 5 bases and J by 7 bases. The CDR3 coding sequence is TGTGCCAGCAGCACACCGGGCCCAGGGGGTAATGAGCAGTTCTTC. Encoded protein: CASSTPGPGGNEQFF.

This chain links TRBV6-1 with TRBJ1-6, with D possibly TRBD1 on 6 matching bases. Germline values: CDR1 MNHNS, CDR2 SASEGT. V was shortened by 5 bases and J by 5 bases, with 10 bases between the two germline ends. This CDR3 has 14 residues. CDR3 DNA: TGTGCCAGCAGTCCGGACAGAAATAATTCACCCCTCCACTTT. Translating gives CASSPDRNNSPLHF.

The rearrangement joins TRBV30 to TRBJ1-3, with unresolved D. The CDR3 runs to 10 residues. V lost 3 bases and J lost 6, with 3 bases in between. Germline CDR1 reads GTSNPN; CDR2 reads SVGIG (reference sequence). For the CDR3, the DNA is TGTGCCTGGAGCTTAAACACCATATATTTT. This codes for CAWSLNTIYF.